This T cell receptor beta chain was found in a study of T cell responses to AZD1222 COVID-19 vaccine. Study-wide findings and caveats: Only a handful of people who got AZD1222 tested seropositive at baseline. Donors were largely white British and mainly female; clonal diversity was possibly underestimated.

Sequenced by immunoSEQ multiplex PCR; TCRdb stores in-frame clones only, minus some. The data hold about 170,000 clones, with approximately 90% observed a single time. V lost 0 bases to trimming and J lost 0 bases; unmatched junction nucleotides: 7. The germline gives CDR1 LGHDT, CDR2 YNNKEL (reference sequence). The CDR3 extends over 19 amino acids. On this clone: Its antigen is as yet unknown.

The chain carries TRBV3-1 (or the pseudogene TRBV3-2) and TRBJ2-6; 8 bases agree with TRBD1. Sequencing used peripheral blood, obtained on day 0 of AZD1222 vaccination. This sequence originates from an adult in good health. The CDR3 here is CASSQDRGPRSSGANVLTF. The CDR3 coding sequence is TGTGCCAGCAGCCAAGACAGGGGGCCTAGAAGCTCTGGGGCCAACGTCCTGACTTTC.